These 7 T cell receptor beta chains share one sample of origin, sequenced in a study of read filtering for tumor transcriptome and immune sequencing. This library used roughly 400 ng RNA and molecular barcoded adaptors spanning alpha/delta and beta/gamma chains. MiXCR, run by TCRdb on the reads, gives a single entry per CDR3 protein. The data show about 58,000 distinct CDR3 sequences, about 12% seen once. The sequencing input was a population of CD138-negative cells sorted from bone marrow. Receptors were obtained from a donor at least 40 years old with multiple myeloma.

This clonotype was picked up many times. The chain links TRBV29-1 to TRBJ2-3, with a weak D call TRBD1 (6 bases). The germline CDR1 and CDR2 sequences are SQVTM and ANQGSEA. Trimming took off 5 bases at V and 1 base at J, with 13 bases between the two ends. This CDR3 has 14 residues. CDR3 nucleotide sequence: TGCAGCGTTATCTCCAGGGGACGCACAGATACGCAGTATTTT. Protein product: CSVISRGRTDTQYF.

Many counts were recorded for this clonotype. This chain links TRBV5-4 with TRBJ2-5, with 9 bases matching TRBD2. V shed 1 base and J 4 bases; nucleotides not matched to a gene: 8. The CDR3 consists of 16 residues. Germline CDR1 and CDR2: SGHNT and YYREEE (reference sequence). The CDR3 sequence: CASSLWNSGGIETQYF. The CDR3 DNA reads TGTGCCAGCAGCTTGTGGAACAGCGGGGGGATAGAGACCCAGTACTTC.

Note on this clonotype: A read error may be the cause here, since a much bigger clone is one base away. The J gene is TRBJ2-5, the V gene TRBV5-1; D is ambiguous. CDR1 is SGHRS and CDR2 is YFSETQ in the germline V gene. This CDR3 is 12 amino acids long. V gave up 6 bases and J gave up 3 bases, with 9 bases separating them. CDR3: CASNPWEETQYF. The CDR3, as DNA: TGCGCCAGCAATCCGTGGGAAGAGACCCAGTACTTC.

V gene TRBV11-1 combines with J gene TRBJ2-4; TRBD2 matches at 7 bases. This CDR3 region has 15 residues. The ends lost 2 bases at V and 11 bases at J; junction bases unmatched: 12. Per the germline V gene, CDR1 is SGHAT and CDR2 is FQDESV (reference sequence). CDR3 sequence reads: CASSLFLGREAVQYF. CDR3 coding DNA: TGTGCCAGCAGCTTATTCCTTGGTCGGGAGGCTGTTCAGTACTTC.

This clonotype was seen at least ten times. The chain links TRBV20-1 to TRBJ1-5; possibly TRBD1 for D (5 bases). CDR1 is DFQATT and CDR2 is SNEGSKA in the germline V gene (reference sequence). This CDR3 spans 14 amino acids. The CDR3 reads CSSRWGNSNQPQHF. CDR3 nucleotide sequence: TGCAGCTCTCGGTGGGGGAATAGCAATCAGCCCCAGCATTTT.

This clonotype was counted at least ten times. V usage is TRBV10-2 and J usage is TRBJ2-3; D is uncertain. Trimming took off 0 bases at V and 6 bases at J, with 10 bases between the two ends. This CDR3 has 14 amino acids. Germline V lookup: CDR1 WSHSY, CDR2 SAAADI. CDR3 amino acids: CASSESGYGDTQYF. CDR3 in DNA: TGCGCCAGCAGTGAGTCTGGCTACGGTGATACGCAGTATTTT.

This clonotype showed up many times. The V call is TRBV7-3, the J call TRBJ1-2; possible D gene TRBD1, 5 bases. The CDR3 has 16 amino acids. Trimming pared 3 bases from V and 3 bases from J, leaving 17 bases between. Germline-derived CDR1 and CDR2 are SGHTA and FQGTGA. CDR3 nucleotide sequence: TGTGCCAGCAGCTTCGGGCTGAGGGGCGTAGACTATGGCTACACCTTC. Translation gives CASSFGLRGVDYGYTF.